This entry lists 28 T cell receptor beta chains sequenced from one sample in a study of PD-L1 blockade in urothelial cancer. Repertoires were generated with immunoSEQ multiplex PCR, while TCRdb's copy carries only in-frame clones and drops some. This sample has under 55,000 clones, with about four fifths found just once. Time point defined: peripheral blood 6 weeks after treatment start. The sequencing used PBMCs, collected around atezolizumab (anti-PD-L1) treatment. The source is a man aged 55 to 70 with urothelial cancer.

The gene calls are TRBV5-1 and TRBJ2-1, with 9 positions matching TRBD2. J lost 3 bases, V lost 0 bases, and 7 bases had no gene match. This CDR3 is 17 amino acids long. Germline lookup yields CDR1 SGHRS and CDR2 YFSETQ. CDR3 loop: CASSLALASGVYNEQFF. DNA of the CDR3: TGCGCCAGCAGCTTGGCTTTGGCTAGCGGGGTCTACAATGAGCAGTTCTTC.

This clone showed up just a few times. The chain is built from TRBV4-1 and TRBJ1-5; maybe TRBD1 (5 bases). With 3 bases removed from V and 2 bases from J, the gap between germline ends came to 14 bases. CDR3 length: 16 residues. Germline V lookup: CDR1 MGHRA, CDR2 YSYEKL. CDR3 nucleotides: TGCGCCAGCAGCCATCAACAGGATTCAGGCAATCAGCCCCAGCATTTT. Translating it yields CASSHQQDSGNQPQHF.

The chain links TRBV5-1 to TRBJ1-4; 7 nucleotides line up with TRBD1. This CDR3 has 15 residues. Germline V gene data show CDR1 as SGHRS and CDR2 as YFSETQ. With V trimmed by 3 bases and J by 7 bases, 9 bases remained unmatched. CDR3 protein: CASSSGQETGEKLFF. As DNA, the CDR3 is TGCGCCAGCAGCTCCGGACAGGAGACGGGTGAAAAACTGTTTTTT.

This clone was recorded only once. V is TRBV4-3 and J is TRBJ2-1; 7 bases fit TRBD2. The trim removed 0 bases at V and 8 bases at J, leaving 10 bases unmatched. The CDR3 has 16 amino acids. Germline V gene lookup returns CDR1 LGHNA and CDR2 YSLEER. The CDR3 sequence: CASSQDGLAASDEQFF. The CDR3 bases are TGCGCCAGCAGCCAAGATGGGCTAGCGGCCTCGGATGAGCAGTTCTTC.

This chain uses TRBV28 with TRBJ1-2; D remains unclear. Germline V CDR1 and CDR2: MDHEN, SYDVKM. The V end was cut by 2 bases, the J end by 4 bases, with 20 bases between. This CDR3 has 17 residues. The CDR3: CASSLRSGQKLLYGYTF. The CDR3 DNA is TGTGCCAGCAGTTTAAGGTCCGGCCAGAAACTACTCTATGGCTACACCTTC.

The J gene is TRBJ1-1, the V gene TRBV5-1; TRBD1 is a possible D gene (5 bases). V was clipped by 4 bases and J by 4 bases, with 11 bases between them. CDR1 is SGHRS, CDR2 YFSETQ, per germline. The CDR3 length is 13 residues. The CDR3 protein is CASSGQGGTEAFF. In nucleotides, the CDR3 is TGCGCCAGCAGCGGGCAGGGCGGCACTGAAGCTTTCTTT. Drawing the rest from reference TRBV5-1 and TRBJ1-1, the complete variable domain is KAGVTQTPRYLIKTRGQQVTLSCSPISGHRSVSWYQQTPGQGLQFLFEYFSETQRNKGNFPGRFSGRQFSNSRSEMNVSTLELGDSALYLCASSGQGGTEAFFGQGTRLTVV.

Note on this clone: With a much larger clone just one base away, this may be a read error. The chain carries TRBV7-2 and TRBJ1-5; D is uncertain. Trimming removed 4 bases from V and 4 bases from J, with 8 bases in between. CDR1 SGHTA and CDR2 FQGNSA come from the germline V gene. This CDR3 has 13 residues. The CDR3 reads CASSYLQNQPQHF. The CDR3 region has the DNA TGTGCCAGCAGCTACCTCCAGAATCAGCCCCAGCATTTT.

This CDR3 is CASSSSPGALAGAHEQYF. CDR3 nucleotides: TGTGCCAGCAGTTCCTCGCCGGGTGCACTAGCGGGAGCCCACGAGCAGTACTTC. V and J are TRBV28 and TRBJ2-7, with TRBD2 identical over 11 bases. Trimming took 4 bases from V and 5 from J; bases not matched to a gene: 16. The CDR3 extends over 18 amino acids. Germline V gene sequence: CDR1 MDHEN, CDR2 SYDVKM.

The rearrangement uses TRBV7-9 and TRBJ2-1; the D gene is possibly TRBD2 (7 bases). The CDR3 has 17 amino acids. Germline loops: CDR1 SEHNR, CDR2 FQNEAQ (reference sequence). Trimming removed 5 bases at V and 5 bases at J, with 22 bases between. This CDR3 reads CASSHTRRTGRDNEQFF. Written as DNA, the CDR3 is TGTGCCAGCAGCCACACGAGGAGAACAGGGAGGGACAATGAGCAGTTCTTC.

This rearrangement joins TRBV5-4 to TRBJ1-6, with D perhaps TRBD1 (5 bases). Per germline, CDR1 SGHNT and CDR2 YYREEE (reference sequence). The CDR3 loop spans 15 amino acids. With 2 bases removed from V and 3 bases from J, the gap between germline ends came to 9 bases. The CDR3 here is CASSLFRDYNSPLHF. As DNA, the CDR3 is TGTGCCAGCAGCTTATTCAGGGACTATAATTCACCCCTCCACTTT. Combining the CDR3 with reference TRBV5-4 and TRBJ1-6 gives the whole variable domain ETGVTQSPTHLIKTRGQQVTLRCSSQSGHNTVSWYQQALGQGPQFIFQYYREEENGRGNFPPRFSGLQFPNYSSELNVNALELDDSALYLCASSLFRDYNSPLHFGNGTRLTVT.

The J gene is TRBJ2-1, the V gene TRBV6-5, with 8 positions matching TRBD2. Germline CDR1 MNHEY, CDR2 SVGAGI. Trimming took 0 bases from V and 7 from J; bases not matched to a gene: 5. This CDR3 has 15 residues. The CDR3 here is CASSYSTAGVNEQFF. The DNA of the CDR3 is TGTGCCAGCAGTTACTCGACAGCGGGAGTGAATGAGCAGTTCTTC.

The chain uses TRBV29-1 and TRBJ2-5; D is ambiguous. V shed 4 bases and J shed 4 bases, with 10 bases lying between them. Germline V lookup: CDR1 SQVTM, CDR2 ANQGSEA. The CDR3 spans 12 residues. The CDR3 here is CSVALTGETQYF. The CDR3 region has the DNA TGCAGCGTTGCGCTGACTGGAGAGACCCAGTACTTC.

The gene calls are TRBV7-2 and TRBJ2-1; D may be TRBD2 (6 bases). The CDR3 has 14 residues. CDR1 is SGHTA, CDR2 FQGNSA, per germline. V lost 4 bases and J 6 bases, leaving 13 bases between the germline ends. The CDR3 nucleotides read TGTGCCAGCAGCTATCAGACTAGACCCAATGAGCAGTTCTTC. It is translated as CASSYQTRPNEQFF.

V is TRBV28 and J is TRBJ1-5; TRBD1 agrees at 8 bases. CDR1 is MDHEN, CDR2 SYDVKM, per germline. The length of the CDR3 is 17 residues. V shed 5 bases and J 4 bases; nucleotides not matched to a gene: 13. For the CDR3, the DNA is TGTGCCAGCAGTGCGTCCGGCCAGGGGGCGAGAAATCAGCCCCAGCATTTT. Residues: CASSASGQGARNQPQHF.

This sequence joins TRBV28 and TRBJ1-5; TRBD1 is a possible D gene (5 bases). The V and J ends lost 6 bases and 2 bases respectively, with 11 bases between them. This CDR3 has 14 amino acids. Germline loops: CDR1 MDHEN, CDR2 SYDVKM. The CDR3 region has the DNA TGTGCCAGCAGAAGAAGGGGCGGCAATCAGCCCCAGCATTTT. Translated, it gives CASRRRGGNQPQHF.

The chain employs TRBV4-1 and TRBJ2-3; D is undetermined. The CDR3 loop spans 16 amino acids. V dropped 1 base and J dropped 0 bases, with 11 bases sitting between them. In germline, CDR1 is MGHRA, CDR2 YSYEKL. The CDR3 nucleotides are TGCGCCAGCAGCCAAGTCCTAGGTACTAGCACAGATACGCAGTATTTT. Its protein product is CASSQVLGTSTDTQYF.

This clone occurred a few times. The J gene is TRBJ2-3, the V gene TRBV6-1; unclear D gene. Per germline, CDR1 MNHNS and CDR2 SASEGT. The V end lost 2 bases, the J end lost 4 bases, and 7 bases lay between the germline ends. The CDR3 extends over 13 amino acids. DNA of the CDR3: TGTGCCAGCAGTGAACCCCGGGCAGATACGCAGTATTTT. Translating gives CASSEPRADTQYF.

The gene calls are TRBV19 and TRBJ2-2; D is unclear. The CDR3 totals 13 residues. V dropped 10 bases and J dropped 0 bases, with 9 bases sitting between them. Germline CDR1 reads LNHDA; CDR2 reads SQIVND (reference sequence). This chain's CDR3 is CAIESPNTGELFF. The DNA for the CDR3 is TGTGCCATCGAGAGCCCGAACACCGGGGAGCTGTTTTTT.

The J gene is TRBJ1-1, the V gene TRBV6-6; weak D call: TRBD1 (6 bases). The CDR3 extends over 16 amino acids. The V end lost 5 bases, the J end lost 10 bases, and 26 bases lay between the germline ends. Germline CDR1 MNHNY, CDR2 SVGAGI (reference sequence). CDR3 bases: TGTGCCAGCAGTCCCTCCGGGACAACAGGGAGCGGGGGAGCTTTCTTT. Protein: CASSPSGTTGSGGAFF.

V gene TRBV7-6 combines with J gene TRBJ2-5, with TRBD2 identical over 8 bases. V was clipped by 5 bases and J by 1 base; unmatched bases: 9. CDR3 length: 16 residues. Germline CDR1 reads SGHVS; CDR2 reads FNYEAQ. Written as DNA, the CDR3 is TGTGCCAGCAGCCCACGACTGAGCGGGGGCCAAGAGACCCAGTACTTC. Translated: CASSPRLSGGQETQYF.

This chain links TRBV25-1 with TRBJ1-2; D is unresolved. Germline V gene sequence: CDR1 MGHDK, CDR2 SYGVNS. With 3 bases removed from V and 1 base from J, the gap between germline ends came to 6 bases. This CDR3 has 13 residues. This chain's CDR3 is CASSDLNNYGYTF. CDR3 DNA sequence: TGTGCCAGCAGTGACCTTAATAACTATGGCTACACCTTC.

The V and J genes are TRBV12-5 and TRBJ2-1, with 9 bases fitting TRBD1. The ends lost 6 bases at V and 4 bases at J; junction bases unmatched: 7. The CDR3 loop spans 15 amino acids. Germline V lookup: CDR1 LGHNT, CDR2 FRNRAP. CDR3 loop: CASGTGTGSYNEQFF. Here the CDR3 DNA reads TGTGCTAGTGGCACCGGGACAGGGTCTTACAATGAGCAGTTCTTC. The full variable domain, its missing parts supplied by reference TRBV12-5 and TRBJ2-1, is DARVTQTPRHKVTEMGQEVTMRCQPILGHNTVFWYRQTMMQGLELLAYFRNRAPLDDSGMPKDRFSAEMPDATLATLKIQPSEPRDSAVYFCASGTGTGSYNEQFFGPGTRLTVL.

V is TRBV4-3 and J is TRBJ2-1; the match to TRBD1 covers 8 bases. V shed 3 bases, J shed 8 bases, and the junction held 3 bases outside the gene matches. From germline, CDR1 is LGHNA and CDR2 YSLEER. CDR3 length equals 13 residues. Here the CDR3 DNA reads TGCGCCAGCAGCCACCTGACAGGGGATGAGCAGTTCTTC. Residues: CASSHLTGDEQFF.

This chain uses TRBV6-1 with TRBJ2-4; no definite D call. The CDR3 runs 13 residues. Germline V gene data show CDR1 as MNHNS and CDR2 as SASEGT. The V and J ends lost 4 bases and 0 bases respectively, with 4 bases between them. The CDR3: CASSGLAKNIQYF. The CDR3 bases are TGTGCCAGCAGTGGGCTAGCCAAAAACATTCAGTACTTC.

This chain uses TRBV28 with TRBJ2-5; 8 nucleotides align to TRBD2. Trimming cost V 1 base and J 5 bases; bases outside gene matches: 6. CDR1 MDHEN and CDR2 SYDVKM come from the germline V gene. The CDR3 runs to 15 residues. CDR3 sequence: CASSLSPAGVETQYF. CDR3 coding DNA: TGTGCCAGCAGTTTATCACCAGCGGGGGTGGAGACCCAGTACTTC.

The chain recombines TRBV5-5 with TRBJ2-1, with 8 bases identical to TRBD2. V lost 1 base to trimming and J lost 3 bases; unmatched junction nucleotides: 6. The CDR3 contains 16 residues. Germline lookup yields CDR1 SGHKS and CDR2 YYEKEE (reference sequence). The CDR3 DNA is TGTGCCAGCAGCTTGAGTCTAGCGGGTGGCTACAATGAGCAGTTCTTC. Translating it yields CASSLSLAGGYNEQFF.

J is TRBJ2-7 and V is TRBV10-3, with 7 positions matching TRBD2. The CDR3 has 13 amino acids. The junction had 8 bases not matched to a gene; V was cut back by 7 bases and J by 5 bases. From germline, CDR1 is ENHRY and CDR2 SYGVKD. This chain's CDR3 is CAINTGTTNEQYF. The DNA of the CDR3 is TGTGCCATCAATACCGGGACTACCAACGAGCAGTACTTC.

This chain joins TRBV5-1 and TRBJ2-5; maybe TRBD2 (5 bases). The germline V and J ends were trimmed by 0 bases and 0 bases, with 9 bases remaining between them. The CDR3 is made up of 15 amino acids. Germline assignment: CDR1 SGHRS and CDR2 YFSETQ. The CDR3 DNA follows: TGCGCCAGCAGCTTGGGGGAGTTGTACCAAGAGACCCAGTACTTC. It yields the protein CASSLGELYQETQYF.